This T cell receptor (beta chain) was identified during a study of cytomegalovirus exposure and HLA in healthy donors. Whole-study results and caveats: Altogether, 150 to 200 TCR beta chains were recorded as cytomegalovirus-associated.

The CDR3 extends over 13 amino acids. Between the trimmed V and J ends, which lost 0 bases and 5 bases, there was a span of 5 bases. Germline V lookup: CDR1 MDHEN, CDR2 SYDVKM. Amplification used 60 Vbeta primers and 13 Jbeta primers. TCRdb's table, derived via immunoSEQ multiplex PCR, lists solely in-frame clones and lacks some. This table lists 100,000 or so clones. As to this clone: Antigen specificity is unknown.

The receptor's source is a man aged 50 to 60 in good health and CMV-seronegative. This rearrangement joins TRBV28 to TRBJ1-5; no firm D call. Sequencing used PBMCs. This CDR3 is CASSLWDYQPQHF. CDR3 sequence (DNA): TGTGCCAGCAGTTTATGGGACTATCAGCCCCAGCATTTT.